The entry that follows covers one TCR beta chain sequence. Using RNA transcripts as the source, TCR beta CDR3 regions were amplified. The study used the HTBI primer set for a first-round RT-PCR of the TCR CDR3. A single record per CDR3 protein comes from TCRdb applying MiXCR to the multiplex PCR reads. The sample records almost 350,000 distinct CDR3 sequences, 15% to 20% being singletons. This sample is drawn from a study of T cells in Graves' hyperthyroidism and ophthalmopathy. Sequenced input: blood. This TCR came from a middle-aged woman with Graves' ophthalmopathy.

The CDR3 sequence is CATSISAGGRKSYEQYF. The CDR3, as DNA: TGTGCCACCAGCATTTCAGCGGGAGGGCGAAAATCCTACGAGCAGTACTTC. J is TRBJ2-7 and V is TRBV15, with 10 bases lining up with TRBD2. CDR1 is LNHNV, CDR2 YYDKDF, per germline (reference sequence). CDR3 size: 17 residues. The V and J ends lost 4 bases and 1 base, in that order; junction bases with no gene match: 10.